This TCR beta chain was observed in a study of cytomegalovirus exposure and HLA in healthy donors. Primers: 60 Vbeta forward and 13 Jbeta reverse. Libraries were prepared by immunoSEQ multiplex PCR; TCRdb keeps only in-frame clonotypes and omits some of them. The repertoire includes 180,000 or so clones, around 75% of them detected once, and roughly 3% sits in the top ten. The CDR3 has 14 amino acids. Looked up from germline, CDR1 is LNHDA and CDR2 is SQIVND (reference sequence). V shed 6 bases, J shed 6 bases, and the junction held 8 bases outside the gene matches. This clonotype was obtained from a male donor in good health and CMV-seronegative. This sequence joins TRBV19 and TRBJ1-1, with 9 bases that match TRBD1. Material for sequencing was PBMCs. For the CDR3, the DNA is TGTGCCAGTAGGCCGGGACAGGGTCGGTCTGAAGCTTTCTTT. It encodes CASRPGQGRSEAFF.